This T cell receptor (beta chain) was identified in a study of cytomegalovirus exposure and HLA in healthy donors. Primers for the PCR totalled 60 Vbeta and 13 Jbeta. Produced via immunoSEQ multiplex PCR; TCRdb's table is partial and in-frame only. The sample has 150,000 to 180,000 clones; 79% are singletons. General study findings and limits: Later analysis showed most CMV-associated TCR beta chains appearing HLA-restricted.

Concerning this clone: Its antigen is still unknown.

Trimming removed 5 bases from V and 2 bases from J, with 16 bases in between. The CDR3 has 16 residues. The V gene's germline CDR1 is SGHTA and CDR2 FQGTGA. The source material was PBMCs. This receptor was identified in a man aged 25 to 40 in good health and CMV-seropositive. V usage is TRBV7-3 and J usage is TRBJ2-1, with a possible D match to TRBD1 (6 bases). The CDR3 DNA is TGTGCCAGCAGCCCGGTACAGGGAATACCCTACAATGAGCAGTTCTTC. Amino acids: CASSPVQGIPYNEQFF.